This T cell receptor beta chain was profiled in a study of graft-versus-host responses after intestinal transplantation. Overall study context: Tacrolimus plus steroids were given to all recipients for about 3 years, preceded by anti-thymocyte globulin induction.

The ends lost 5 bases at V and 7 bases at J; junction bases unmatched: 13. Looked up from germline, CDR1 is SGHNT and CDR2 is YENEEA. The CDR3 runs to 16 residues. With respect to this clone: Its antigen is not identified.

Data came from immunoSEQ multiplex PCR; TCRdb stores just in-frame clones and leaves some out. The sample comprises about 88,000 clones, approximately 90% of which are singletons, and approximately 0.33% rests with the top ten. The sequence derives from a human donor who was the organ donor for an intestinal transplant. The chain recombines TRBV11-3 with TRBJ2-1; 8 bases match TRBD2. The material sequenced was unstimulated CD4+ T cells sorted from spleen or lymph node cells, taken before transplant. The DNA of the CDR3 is TGTGCCAGCAGCCCCTCTCGGGAGGGACGGGGTAATGAGCAGTTCTTC. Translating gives CASSPSREGRGNEQFF.